The clone carrying this TCR beta chain was found a few times. As yet, its antigen is unknown. The data derive from a study of cytomegalovirus exposure and HLA in healthy donors. Study-wide findings and caveats: In vitro data verified a few CMV-associated chains as specific for CMV antigens. A previous analysis found most TCR beta V segments productive roughly 87% or roughly 30% of the time.

Primers for the PCR totalled 60 Vbeta and 13 Jbeta. The table came from immunoSEQ multiplex PCR; TCRdb's copy has only in-frame clones and leaves some out. The sample consists of about 120,000 clones, around 70% of them appearing once. V trimming: 0 bases; J trimming: 0 bases; junction bases outside the gene matches: 6. CDR3 length: 16 amino acids. CDR1 is SGDLS and CDR2 is YYNGEE in the germline V gene. The genes are TRBV9 and TRBJ2-7; 7 bases agree with TRBD2. The material sequenced was PBMCs. The sequence was collected from a man aged 30-40 years in good health and CMV-seropositive. The CDR3 nucleotides read TGTGCCAGCAGCGTAGGTCTAGCGGATCACTCCTACGAGCAGTACTTC. It specifies CASSVGLADHSYEQYF.